This TCR beta chain was identified in a study of T cell changes during pregnancy in multiple sclerosis. As regards this clone: The same CDR3 arises from other DNA sequences in this sample as well.

Germline lookup yields CDR1 SQVTM and CDR2 ANQGSEA. This CDR3 is 12 amino acids long. V gave up 3 bases and J gave up 4 bases, with 9 bases separating them. Here immunoSEQ multiplex PCR was the method, and the copy in TCRdb shows in-frame clones only, minus some. The sample lists fewer than 85,000 clones; approximately 92% were seen once. The source is a female donor in good health, enrolled as a control in a pregnancy study. The chain is built from TRBV29-1 and TRBJ1-2; D uncertain. Sequences were derived from peripheral blood, sampled in the third trimester of pregnancy. The CDR3 DNA sequence: TGCAGCGTTGATGGCAGGCTCTATGGCTACACCTTC. It is translated as CSVDGRLYGYTF.